This T cell receptor beta chain was observed in a study of shared clonotypes between healthy human individuals. Study-wide results and limits: Generation probabilities of non-shared clonotypes were lower (relative to those shared by all four donors).

The CDR3 spans 14 residues. After removal of 9 bases from V and 2 bases from J, the junction contained 7 bases not matched to a gene. CDR1 and CDR2 (germline): LGHNA, YSLEER. Details on this clone: Its matching antigen is unknown.

Authors' processing steps: Owing to the provision of junction-only sequences devoid of quality scores by immunoSEQ, filtering differed. Generated by immunoSEQ multiplex PCR, the TCRdb table keeps only in-frame clones and is missing some. Clone size and V and J calls were adopted from that table, with D and trimming inferred from the DNA. The sample lists millions of clones, approximately 93% occurring once. V usage is TRBV4-3 and J usage is TRBJ1-2; 9 bases are a match to TRBD1. This receptor was identified in a man aged 18 to 29 in good health. Some clones in this sample may be carry-over from other donors' samples. Sequenced: naive CD4+ T cells from PBMCs. Subset of the sample: CD45RA+ positively selected. The DNA of the CDR3 is TGCGCCAGTAGCACTGGACAGGGGAACTATGGCTACACCTTC. Its protein is CASSTGQGNYGYTF.